This entry lists 30 T cell receptor beta chains sequenced from one sample in a study of PD-L1 blockade in urothelial cancer. Data came from immunoSEQ multiplex PCR; TCRdb stores just in-frame clones and leaves some out. The repertoire has some 20,000 clones, around 90% of them found once; the top ten carry 3.5% to 4.5%. Specimen: PBMCs, collected around atezolizumab (anti-PD-L1) treatment. These TCRs come from a man aged 45-65 years with urothelial cancer.

This chain uses TRBV5-1 with TRBJ2-1; 8 bases are shared with TRBD2. CDR1 SGHRS and CDR2 YFSETQ come from the germline V gene. The CDR3 consists of 14 residues. Trimming at V came to 7 bases and at J to 4 bases, leaving 7 bases not matched to a gene. The DNA for the CDR3 is TGCGCCAGCTCCTCTAGCGGGCAGTACAATGAGCAGTTCTTC. Its protein product is CASSSSGQYNEQFF.

The chain couples TRBV7-2 to TRBJ2-6, with D hard to call. Germline V lookup: CDR1 SGHTA, CDR2 FQGNSA. The CDR3 consists of 16 residues. The V gene lost 5 bases and the J gene lost 0 bases, with 11 bases spanning the gap. The CDR3 nucleotides read TGTGCCAGCAGCCCGCAACGGAGCTCTGGGGCCAACGTCCTGACTTTC. This gives the protein CASSPQRSSGANVLTF.

The chain carries TRBV10-2 and TRBJ2-3, with D maybe TRBD2 (5 bases). This CDR3 region has 15 residues. V gave up 8 bases and J gave up 4 bases, with 19 bases separating them. Germline CDR1 is WSHSY and CDR2 is SAAADI. The CDR3 reads CASVRLAPPADTQYF. CDR3 bases: TGCGCCAGCGTTCGTCTAGCTCCCCCGGCAGATACGCAGTATTTT.

The chain couples TRBV28 to TRBJ2-1; no reliable D call. CDR3 length: 15 amino acids. CDR1 is MDHEN and CDR2 is SYDVKM in the germline V gene. The ends were cut back, 5 bases at V and 9 bases at J, with 20 bases in the middle. DNA for the CDR3: TGTGCCAGCAGTCCACTCCCGCCGCCCCCGTTTGAGCAGTTCTTC. This sequence encodes CASSPLPPPPFEQFF.

The CDR3 region is CASSPTVTAGNTIYF. CDR3 bases: TGTGCCAGTAGTCCAACCGTGACAGCTGGAAACACCATATATTTT. This rearrangement joins TRBV19 to TRBJ1-3; possibly TRBD1 for D (5 bases). The CDR3 is made up of 15 amino acids. From germline, CDR1 is LNHDA and CDR2 SQIVND (reference sequence). Trimming took 5 bases from V and 2 from J, leaving 13 bases between them. The variable domain in full, with the rest retrieved from reference TRBV19 and TRBJ1-3, is DGGITQSPKYLFRKEGQNVTLSCEQNLNHDAMYWYRQDPGQGLRLIYYSQIVNDFQKGDIAEGYSVSREKKESFPLTVTSAQKNPTAFYLCASSPTVTAGNTIYFGEGSWLTVV.

The chain is built from TRBV27 and TRBJ2-1; unclear D gene. This CDR3 has 14 amino acids. The V and J ends lost 8 bases and 4 bases respectively, with 15 bases between them. Germline CDR1 and CDR2: MNHEY and SMNVEV (reference sequence). CDR3 nucleotide sequence: TGTGCCAGCTCGTTCTACTCCGCTTACAATGAGCAGTTCTTC. Amino acids: CASSFYSAYNEQFF.

This clone was seen just once. The rearrangement uses TRBV6-1 and TRBJ2-7; possible D gene TRBD2, 6 bases. The germline V and J ends were trimmed by 2 bases and 7 bases, with 18 bases remaining between them. This CDR3 has 15 amino acids. Germline V gene sequence: CDR1 MNHNS, CDR2 SASEGT. Here the CDR3 DNA reads TGTGCCAGCAGTGAAAGGGTCAGGGTGGCGGGAGAGCAGTACTTC. This gives the protein CASSERVRVAGEQYF.

This clone has only a few counts. This chain links TRBV5-1 with TRBJ1-2, with 8 bases identical to TRBD1. Germline CDR1 SGHRS, CDR2 YFSETQ. This CDR3 is 15 amino acids long. V lost 5 bases to trimming and J lost 4 bases; unmatched junction nucleotides: 10. CDR3: CASRFGQGSFYGYTF. The CDR3 region has the DNA TGCGCCAGCAGATTTGGACAGGGCTCTTTCTATGGCTACACCTTC.

This chain links TRBV5-4 with TRBJ2-5; D is unresolved. Germline CDR1 SGHNT, CDR2 YYREEE (reference sequence). Trimming took off 0 bases at V and 3 bases at J, with 6 bases between the two ends. CDR3 length: 13 residues. CDR3: CASSLDQKETQYF. The CDR3, as DNA: TGTGCCAGCAGCTTGGATCAGAAAGAGACCCAGTACTTC.

The V and J genes are TRBV6-1 and TRBJ1-2, with 9 bases matching TRBD1. Germline V CDR1 and CDR2: MNHNS, SASEGT. Germline trimming cut 6 bases from V and 5 bases from J; bases unmatched to any gene: 4. The CDR3 loop spans 13 amino acids. The CDR3 nucleotides are TGTGCCAGCAGAAGGGGGACAGGGTATGGCTACACCTTC. Protein sequence: CASRRGTGYGYTF.

The chain combines TRBV9 with TRBJ2-2; TRBD2 aligns across 7 bases. CDR1 is SGDLS, CDR2 YYNGEE, per germline. Trimming took 1 base from V and 0 from J; bases not matched to a gene: 12. The CDR3 length is 19 residues. Here the CDR3 reads CASSVSLGRVVPNTGELFF. In nucleotides, the CDR3 is TGTGCCAGCAGCGTAAGTCTGGGGAGGGTAGTCCCGAACACCGGGGAGCTGTTTTTT.

The genes are TRBV21-1 and TRBJ2-7; the D call TRBD1 from the table was never checked on the DNA. TRBV21-1 is termed a pseudogene. The CDR3 spans 20 residues. For the CDR3, the DNA is TGTGCCAGCTACTTTACAGGGGTTTACAGTAGGGACAGAAGGGCCTACGAGCAGTACTTC. Its translation: CASYFTGVYSRDRRAYEQYF.

In DNA, the CDR3 is TGTGCCAGCGGAGGGGCGGGAGTTACCTACGAGCAGTACTTC. The encoded protein is CASGGAGVTYEQYF. V is TRBV27 and J is TRBJ2-7; 7 bases agree with TRBD2. This CDR3 is built from 14 residues. Unmatched junction bases numbered 9, after V lost 8 bases and J lost 2 bases. Germline loops: CDR1 MNHEY, CDR2 SMNVEV (reference sequence).

In its sample, this clone was seen once. The chain recombines TRBV2 with TRBJ2-4; the match to TRBD2 covers 13 bases. V trimming: 4 bases; J trimming: 3 bases; junction bases outside the gene matches: 6. The germline gives CDR1 SNHLY, CDR2 FYNNEI. This CDR3 is 17 amino acids long. DNA of the CDR3: TGTGCCAGCAGTGGACTAGCGGGGGGCGTCGGCAAAAACATTCAGTACTTC. It is translated as CASSGLAGGVGKNIQYF.

This chain uses TRBV14 with TRBJ2-7, with TRBD2 matching over 12 bases. Unmatched junction bases numbered 4, after V lost 2 bases and J lost 5 bases. The V gene's germline CDR1 is SGHDN and CDR2 FVKESK. The CDR3 totals 15 residues. DNA for the CDR3: TGTGCCAGCAGCCAACGGCTAGCGGGAGGGGACGAGCAGTACTTC. Translating gives CASSQRLAGGDEQYF. The full variable domain, in which reference TRBV14 and TRBJ2-7 provide the parts outside the CDR3, is EAGVTQFPSHSVIEKGQTVTLRCDPISGHDNLYWYRRVMGKEIKFLLHFVKESKQDESGMPNNRFLAERTGGTYSTLKVQPAELEDSGVYFCASSQRLAGGDEQYFGPGTRLTVT.

Note on this clone: The same CDR3 is also encoded by other DNA sequences in this sample. The chain combines TRBV6-5 with TRBJ2-3; D uncertain. This CDR3 has 14 residues. The V and J ends lost 6 bases and 9 bases respectively, with 19 bases between them. Germline V lookup: CDR1 MNHEY, CDR2 SVGAGI. The CDR3 here is CASSYGPLAGTQYF. The CDR3 DNA is TGTGCCAGCAGCTACGGCCCGTTAGCTGGAACGCAGTATTTT.

The genes are TRBV18 and TRBJ2-4; D gene uncertain. Trimming stripped 2 bases from V and 6 bases from J, with 14 bases between. Per the germline V gene, CDR1 is KGHSH and CDR2 is LQKENI. There are 15 residues in the CDR3. The CDR3 sequence is CASSPGIRHLNIQYF. The CDR3 bases are TGTGCCAGCTCACCAGGCATAAGACACCTAAACATTCAGTACTTC.

The J gene is TRBJ2-5, the V gene TRBV9, with 7 nucleotides matching TRBD1. Germline V gives CDR1 SGDLS, CDR2 YYNGEE. Trimming removed 0 bases from V and 2 bases from J; junction bases left unmatched: 1. The CDR3 length is 14 residues. CDR3 in amino acids: CASSVGQGQETQYF. The CDR3 DNA sequence: TGTGCCAGCAGCGTAGGACAGGGACAAGAGACCCAGTACTTC.

The gene calls are TRBV27 and TRBJ1-2, with D perhaps matching TRBD1 (6 bases). CDR1 and CDR2 (germline): MNHEY, SMNVEV (reference sequence). There are 15 residues in the CDR3. V lost 7 bases and J lost 6, with 21 bases in between. CDR3 protein: CASTPGGGGMDGYTF. Written as DNA, the CDR3 is TGTGCCAGCACGCCGGGAGGGGGGGGTATGGATGGCTACACCTTC.

The chain has TRBV28 and TRBJ2-1; TRBD2 agrees at 14 bases. The trim removed 5 bases at V and 8 bases at J, leaving 8 bases unmatched. The germline CDR1 and CDR2 sequences are MDHEN and SYDVKM. The CDR3 contains 16 residues. CDR3 coding DNA: TGTGCCAGCAGTCCAAGGACTAGCGGGGGGTTATATGAGCAGTTCTTC. This codes for CASSPRTSGGLYEQFF.

As DNA, the CDR3 is TGTGCCAGCAGTGGGGCGGGGAAACGCACAGATACGCAGTATTTT. Translation: CASSGAGKRTDTQYF. The genes are TRBV25-1 and TRBJ2-3, with a weak D call TRBD2 (6 bases). This CDR3 has 15 amino acids. Germline V lookup: CDR1 MGHDK, CDR2 SYGVNS. Trimming shortened V by 4 bases and J by 1 base, and 12 bases separated the two germline ends.

The chain couples TRBV7-2 to TRBJ1-4; weak D call: TRBD1 (5 bases). CDR1 and CDR2 from the germline V gene are SGHTA and FQGNSA. This CDR3 is 18 amino acids long. V lost 1 base and J lost 0, with 15 bases in between. The CDR3 sequence: CASSLDGQGLATNEKLFF. CDR3 nucleotide sequence: TGTGCCAGCAGCTTAGATGGTCAGGGTCTAGCAACTAATGAAAAACTGTTTTTT.

The gene calls are TRBV5-6 and TRBJ2-7; 10 bases match TRBD1. The CDR3 consists of 15 residues. CDR1 is SGHDT, CDR2 YYEEEE, per germline. V lost 4 bases, J lost 5 bases, and 9 bases stayed unmatched. The CDR3 protein is CASSPPGQGYHEQYF. The CDR3 DNA reads TGTGCCAGCAGCCCACCGGGACAGGGGTACCACGAGCAGTACTTC.

This chain uses TRBV2 with TRBJ2-1; 8 bases line up with TRBD1. CDR3 length: 14 residues. With V trimmed by 3 bases and J by 7 bases, 5 bases remained unmatched. Germline V gene lookup returns CDR1 SNHLY and CDR2 FYNNEI. The CDR3 sequence is CASSEGQAGNEQFF. The DNA of the CDR3 is TGTGCCAGCAGTGAGGGACAGGCGGGAAATGAGCAGTTCTTC.

This clone has just a few counts. The rearrangement joins TRBV19 to TRBJ1-1; D is ambiguous. Trimming removed 6 bases from V and 5 bases from J, with 13 bases in between. The germline gives CDR1 LNHDA, CDR2 SQIVND (reference sequence). CDR3 size: 13 residues. The CDR3 region is CASSPGVRTEAFF. The CDR3 DNA follows: TGTGCCAGTAGCCCCGGGGTCCGAACTGAAGCTTTCTTT.

The J gene is TRBJ1-3, the V gene TRBV30; D gene unclear. The CDR3 loop spans 14 amino acids. Deletions cut 0 bases from V and 0 bases from J, with 6 bases between. In germline, CDR1 is GTSNPN, CDR2 SVGIG (reference sequence). For the CDR3, the DNA is TGTGCCTGGAGTGTCGGGGACTCTGGAAACACCATATATTTT. This sequence encodes CAWSVGDSGNTIYF.

This chain connects TRBV10-1 to TRBJ2-1; 9 bases agree with TRBD1. V trimming: 6 bases; J trimming: 5 bases; junction bases outside the gene matches: 8. The CDR3 contains 15 residues. Germline-derived CDR1 and CDR2 are WNHNN and SYGVQD (reference sequence). CDR3 bases: TGCGCCAGCAGCAGGGACAGGGCCAGAAACAATGAGCAGTTCTTC. The encoded protein is CASSRDRARNNEQFF.

The chain recombines TRBV19 with TRBJ2-1, with TRBD2 matching over 10 bases. The CDR3 has 15 residues. Per the germline V gene, CDR1 is LNHDA and CDR2 is SQIVND (reference sequence). Germline trimming cut 5 bases from V and 3 bases from J; bases unmatched to any gene: 4. CDR3 protein: CASSVSGGFYNEQFF. The CDR3 DNA reads as TGTGCCAGTAGTGTTAGCGGGGGGTTCTACAATGAGCAGTTCTTC.

This chain links TRBV18 with TRBJ2-5, with a tentative D call TRBD1 (6 bases). The CDR3 is 15 residues long. The V and J ends lost 3 bases and 4 bases respectively, with 15 bases between them. CDR1 KGHSH and CDR2 LQKENI come from the germline V gene. CDR3 bases: TGTGCCAGCTCACCGGCCGGCGGCAGGGGAGAGACCCAGTACTTC. Translating gives CASSPAGGRGETQYF.

The genes are TRBV5-1 and TRBJ2-5, with a tentative D call TRBD1 (5 bases). The J call may be in error: the DNA end matches TRBJ2-7 better. Germline V gives CDR1 SGHRS, CDR2 YFSETQ. This CDR3 comprises 14 residues. CDR3 amino acids: CASSLVGANYEQYF. The CDR3 bases are TGCGCCAGCAGCTTGGTAGGGGCGAACTACGAGCAGTACTTC.